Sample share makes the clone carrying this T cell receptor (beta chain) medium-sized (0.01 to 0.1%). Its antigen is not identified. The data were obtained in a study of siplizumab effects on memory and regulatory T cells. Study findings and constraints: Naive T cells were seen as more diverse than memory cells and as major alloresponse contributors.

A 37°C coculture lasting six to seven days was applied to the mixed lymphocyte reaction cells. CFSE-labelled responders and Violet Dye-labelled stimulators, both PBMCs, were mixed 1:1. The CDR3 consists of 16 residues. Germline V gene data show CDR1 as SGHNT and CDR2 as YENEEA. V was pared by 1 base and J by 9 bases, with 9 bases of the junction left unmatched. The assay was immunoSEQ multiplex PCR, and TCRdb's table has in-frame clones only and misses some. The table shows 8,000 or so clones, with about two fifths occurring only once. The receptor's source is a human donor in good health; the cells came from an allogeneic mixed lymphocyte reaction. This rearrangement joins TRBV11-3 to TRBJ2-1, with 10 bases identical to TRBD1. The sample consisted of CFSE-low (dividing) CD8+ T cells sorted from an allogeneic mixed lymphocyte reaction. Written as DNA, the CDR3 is TGTGCCAGCAGCTTAGGACAGGGGGCGCCGGGTGCTGAGCAGTTCTTC. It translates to CASSLGQGAPGAEQFF.